This T cell receptor beta chain is from a study of shared clonotypes between healthy human individuals. Study-level findings and limits: Rarefaction curves obtained for sorted subsets showed sequencing incomplete despite large depth.

Original processing methods: Filtering was not the same, since immunoSEQ gave junction-only sequences without quality scores. The method was immunoSEQ multiplex PCR; TCRdb's version includes in-frame clones alone and lacks a portion of them. V and J calls and clone size are as listed in that table; D and trimming were resolved from the DNA. This sample has roughly 600,000 clones, with roughly 98% found just once. The CDR3 covers 15 residues. V was trimmed by 6 bases and J by 8 bases, leaving 20 bases between them. Germline V gene lookup returns CDR1 LGHNT and CDR2 FRNRAP. In the naive CD8 group, cells lacked CD45RO and were positively selected for CCR7, so terminally differentiated effector memory CD45RA+ cells were left out. Notes on this clone: Its antigen is not identified.

Input material: naive CD8+ T cells sorted from blood. The origin of this receptor is a man aged 30 to 45 in good health. The chain links TRBV12-5 to TRBJ2-1, with D perhaps TRBD1 (5 bases). This CDR3 is CASGDTSMGKDEQFF. CDR3 coding DNA: TGTGCTAGTGGGGACACTTCGATGGGGAAGGATGAGCAGTTCTTC.